This T cell receptor (beta chain) was identified during a study of blood T cell repertoires in COVID-19. Study-level information: The origin of the acute and convalescent COVID-19 samples was the United States, Italy and Spain. The analysed material was cDNA or gDNA that came from T cells, B-cell-depleted T cells, or PBMCs.

Germline CDR1 is SGHTA and CDR2 is FQGNSA. The length of the CDR3 is 15 residues. Deletions cut 1 base from V and 0 bases from J, with 9 bases between. While infection was still active, Seattle patients were enrolled and then followed longitudinally. Authors' analysis steps: Scientists estimated how many nucleated cells there were by amplifying reference gene primers. Generated by immunoSEQ multiplex PCR, the TCRdb table keeps only in-frame clones and is missing some. The D gene and trimming were derived from the DNA, and the V and J assignments and clone size from that table. Here the sample spans 250,000 to 300,000 clones, approximately 88% being singletons.

This TCR came from a woman between 65 and 79 years old with COVID-19, enrolled during active disease. The chain is built from TRBV7-2 and TRBJ1-1; D unclear. The sample was peripheral blood. CDR3 nucleotides: TGTGCCAGCAGCTTAGTTGCACAAATGAACACTGAAGCTTTCTTT. Its translation: CASSLVAQMNTEAFF.